This T cell receptor (beta chain) was recorded in a study of T cell repertoires and leukemia-associated antigens (dated by TCRdb to between 2017 and 2020). Notes on the research overall: Per sample, about 5.1 to 7 million read pairs and roughly 3 to 5.0 million effective reads were obtained, for about 15 million effective reads in total. The study aimed to identify which antigen a TCR Vbeta21 clone previously found in CML patients recognizes, using in vitro peptide stimulation of healthy T cells.

Via the germline V gene (reference sequence), CDR1 is DFQATT and CDR2 SNEGSKA. The CDR3 starts with the cysteine, ends with the phenylalanine, and has 12 residues. Here the CDR3 DNA is all that survives: 36 bases in frame from base 1. V and J are truncated by 3 bases and 7 bases respectively, leaving an intervening sequence of 13 bases. TRIzol reagent was used to extract total RNA from the cultured T cells. 5' rapid amplification of cDNA ends (5'RACE) was the method used to amplify TCRbeta libraries from the RNA. Library concentration and integrity were checked with Qubit, an Agilent instrument, and quantitative PCR before sequencing. Sequencing of qualified libraries was performed on Illumina HiSeq or MiSeq by a commercial service provider. Processing in the source paper ran as follows. MiXCR version 1.8.2 was used to identify TCR sequences in each sample. For a clone to count as qualified, its CDR3 had to be longer than four amino acids, its nucleotide length had to be in-frame, and the clone could not contain a stop codon. A read counted as effective if the read contained the complete CDR3 structure. Expanded clones were validated by RT-PCR with 24 Vbeta primers, GeneScan spectratyping, and Sanger sequencing. TCRdb reprocessed the public reads (quality trimming at Q25 with fastp, clone calling with MiXCR) and kept in-frame beta chains. A single entry per CDR3 protein holds the most common genes and DNA from its merged rows. Clone size and V and J calls follow TCRdb, not the original study. The sample profile shows about 15,000 distinct CDR3 sequences; roughly 40% of them were found once. About a tenth of the sample lies in the top ten.

A remark on this clonotype: Its antigen is still unknown. The sample holds no much larger clone one base away, and base qualities are not on file.

Overall study outcomes, separate from this receptor: Antigen specificity and function of the expanded clones were not tested directly and required further investigation. Across the four groups, there were no significant differences in the numbers of Vbeta genes (roughly 58), Jbeta genes (approximately 15), VDJ rearrangements, or unique CDR3s.

As a first step, the CD3+ T cells were left to rest overnight in RPMI 1640 lacking fetal bovine serum, at under 3 million cells/mL. MACS immunomagnetic beads were used according to the manufacturer's instructions to isolate CD3+ T cells from PBMCs. The clonotype originates from a female donor in good health. This chain is built from TRBV20-1 and TRBJ2-7; the D gene may be TRBD1 or TRBD2, since each aligns over 6 bases. The sample comprised CD3+ T cells sorted from blood and cultured. The nucleotides are TGCAGTGCTAGCGAAGGGGGGAAGGAGCAGTACTTC. It translates to CSASEGGKEQYF.